These T cell receptor beta chains were read from a single sample in a study of cytomegalovirus exposure and HLA in healthy donors. Here immunoSEQ multiplex PCR was the method, and the copy in TCRdb shows in-frame clones only, minus some. Its listing shows some 120,000 clones. The material sequenced was PBMCs. The source of these receptors is a man in his forties in good health and CMV-seronegative. The CDR3 runs from the conserved cysteine through the conserved F or W. D genes are given only for firm matches.

CDR3: CASSQDQRSREQYF
DNA: TGTGCCAGCAGCCAAGATCAAAGGAGTCGGGAGCAGTACTTC
V: TRBV4-2
D: .
J: TRBJ2-7

CDR3: CASNPISGRADYEQYF
DNA: TGCGCCAGCAACCCAATAAGCGGGAGGGCCGACTACGAGCAGTACTTC
V: TRBV10-1
D: TRBD2
J: TRBJ2-7

CDR3: CASSLISARPDTQYF
DNA: TGTGCCAGCAGCTTGATTAGCGCGAGGCCAGATACGCAGTATTTT
V: TRBV5-4
D: .
J: TRBJ2-3

CDR3: CASSRTPESEAFF
DNA: TGTGCCAGCAGCCGTACCCCAGAATCTGAAGCTTTCTTT
V: TRBV9
D: .
J: TRBJ1-1

CDR3: CASSLSFWTSGQETQYF
DNA: TGTGCCAGCAGCTTATCTTTTTGGACTAGCGGCCAAGAGACCCAGTACTTC
V: TRBV7-9
D: TRBD2
J: TRBJ2-5

CDR3: CASKPGWGTEAFF
DNA: TGCGCCAGCAAGCCGGGGTGGGGCACTGAAGCTTTCTTT
V: TRBV5-1
D: .
J: TRBJ1-1

CDR3: CASGRGADTEAFF
DNA: TGTGCCTCAGGGCGGGGCGCGGACACTGAAGCTTTCTTT
V: TRBV6-5
D: .
J: TRBJ1-1

CDR3: CASSTSGGGTGAYEQYF
DNA: TGCGCCAGCAGCACCTCTGGGGGGGGGACAGGGGCTTACGAGCAGTACTTC
V: TRBV5-1
D: TRBD1
J: TRBJ2-7

CDR3: CASSFMGTSGYEQYF
DNA: TGCGCCAGCAGCTTCATGGGGACTAGCGGTTACGAGCAGTACTTC
V: TRBV5-1
D: TRBD2
J: TRBJ2-7

CDR3: CASSLQGFTYEQYF
DNA: TGCGCCAGCAGCTTACAGGGGTTTACCTACGAGCAGTACTTC
V: TRBV5-1
D: TRBD1
J: TRBJ2-7

CDR3: CASSLKGMNTEAFF
DNA: TGCGCCAGCAGCTTGAAGGGGATGAACACTGAAGCTTTCTTT
V: TRBV5-1
D: .
J: TRBJ1-1

CDR3: CASSLWTSRTSTDTQYF
DNA: TGTGCCAGCAGCTTGTGGACTAGCAGAACTAGCACAGATACGCAGTATTTT
V: TRBV11-2
D: TRBD2
J: TRBJ2-3

CDR3: CASSLGQGNTGELFF
DNA: TGTGCCAGCAGCTTAGGACAGGGAAACACCGGGGAGCTGTTTTTT
V: TRBV7-9
D: TRBD1
J: TRBJ2-2

CDR3: CASSESLPGSYGYTF
DNA: TGCGCCAGCAGTGAGTCGCTCCCAGGATCCTATGGCTACACCTTC
V: TRBV10-2
D: .
J: TRBJ1-2

CDR3: CASSLSDGSREQYF
DNA: TGTGCCAGCAGCTTAAGCGACGGATCTCGCGAGCAGTACTTC
V: TRBV7-6
D: .
J: TRBJ2-7

CDR3: CATKGFPGANVLTF
DNA: TGTGCCACCAAGGGGTTCCCCGGGGCCAACGTCCTGACTTTC
V: TRBV11-3
D: .
J: TRBJ2-6

CDR3: CAWSDPPALSSYEQYF
DNA: TGTGCCTGGAGCGACCCACCAGCGTTGAGCTCCTACGAGCAGTACTTC
V: TRBV30
D: .
J: TRBJ2-7

CDR3: CASSLGTGAGYTF
DNA: TGTGCCAGCAGCTTGGGGACAGGGGCTGGCTACACCTTC
V: TRBV7-3
D: TRBD1
J: TRBJ1-2

CDR3: CASSLSTGLAYEQYF
DNA: TGCGCCAGCAGCTTGTCGACAGGCCTGGCGTACGAGCAGTACTTC
V: TRBV5-1
D: .
J: TRBJ2-7

CDR3: CASCSFGGASTDTQYF
DNA: TGTGCCAGCTGCTCGTTCGGGGGGGCGAGCACAGATACGCAGTATTTT
V: TRBV28
D: TRBD2
J: TRBJ2-3

CDR3: CSVPGRSVDEQFF
DNA: TGCAGCGTTCCCGGGAGAAGCGTGGATGAGCAGTTCTTC
V: TRBV29-1
D: .
J: TRBJ2-1

CDR3: CAITDRGQLSNYGYTF
DNA: TGTGCCATCACCGACAGGGGCCAACTTTCCAACTATGGCTACACCTTC
V: TRBV10-3
D: TRBD1
J: TRBJ1-2

CDR3: CASSKGLAVYNEQFF
DNA: TGTGCCAGCAGTAAGGGACTAGCGGTCTACAATGAGCAGTTCTTC
V: TRBV6-5
D: TRBD2
J: TRBJ2-1

CDR3: CASLEYNEQFF
DNA: TGCGCCAGTCTAGAGTACAATGAGCAGTTCTTC
V: TRBV5-1
D: .
J: TRBJ2-1

CDR3: CASSYSRQGGNYGYTF
DNA: TGTGCCAGCAGTTACTCGAGACAGGGGGGTAACTATGGCTACACCTTC
V: TRBV6-5
D: TRBD1
J: TRBJ1-2

CDR3: CASSSGLLRWGELFF
DNA: TGTGCCAGCAGCTCGGGACTCCTAAGATGGGGGGAGCTGTTTTTT
V: TRBV11-2
D: .
J: TRBJ2-2

CDR3: CASSLPGQGIGNTIYF
DNA: TGTGCCAGCAGCTTACCGGGACAGGGGATTGGAAACACCATATATTTT
V: TRBV5-6
D: TRBD1
J: TRBJ1-3

CDR3: CSGRRGGYNEQFF
DNA: TGCAGCGGGCGACGGGGGGGTTACAATGAGCAGTTCTTC
V: TRBV29-1
D: TRBD2
J: TRBJ2-1

CDR3: CASSLGGLAGGPFYNEQFF
DNA: TGTGCCAGCAGCTTAGGGGGACTAGCGGGAGGGCCTTTTTACAATGAGCAGTTCTTC
V: TRBV11-2
D: TRBD2
J: TRBJ2-1

CDR3: CASSSLRVNEQFF
DNA: TGTGCCAGCAGCTCCCTGAGAGTTAATGAGCAGTTCTTC
V: TRBV11-3
D: .
J: TRBJ2-1

CDR3: CASSVGTYNEQFF
DNA: TGTGCCAGCAGCGTCGGGACCTACAATGAGCAGTTCTTC
V: TRBV7-6
D: .
J: TRBJ2-1

CDR3: CASSIAGGRTGELFF
DNA: TGTGCCAGCAGTATAGCGGGAGGGCGCACCGGGGAGCTGTTTTTT
V: TRBV28
D: TRBD2
J: TRBJ2-2

CDR3: CASSTGTSGRRSASYEQYF
DNA: TGCGCCAGCAGCACCGGGACTAGCGGGAGGAGGTCCGCATCCTACGAGCAGTACTTC
V: TRBV5-1
D: TRBD2
J: TRBJ2-7

CDR3: CASSLDLSVENEYNEQFF
DNA: TGTGCCAGCAGCTTAGATCTGAGCGTCGAAAACGAATACAATGAGCAGTTCTTC
V: TRBV7-9
D: .
J: TRBJ2-1

CDR3: CASSSQGWNTEAFF
DNA: TGTGCCAGCAGTTCACAGGGTTGGAACACTGAAGCTTTCTTT
V: TRBV6-6
D: .
J: TRBJ1-1

CDR3: CASSSTGSYGYTF
DNA: TGTGCCAGCAGCAGTACAGGGAGCTATGGCTACACCTTC
V: TRBV11-2
D: .
J: TRBJ1-2

CDR3: CASSQERGSSLRVEAFF
DNA: TGCGCCAGCAGCCAAGAAAGAGGTAGCTCTTTGAGGGTTGAAGCTTTCTTT
V: TRBV4-1
D: .
J: TRBJ1-1

CDR3: CASSFDRGLDEKLFF
DNA: TGTGCCAGCAGCTTCGACAGGGGGCTTGATGAAAAACTGTTTTTT
V: TRBV7-9
D: TRBD1
J: TRBJ1-4

CDR3: CAWISLVEGARDTEAFF
DNA: TGTGCCTGGATCTCTTTGGTGGAGGGGGCGCGAGACACTGAAGCTTTCTTT
V: TRBV30
D: TRBD1
J: TRBJ1-1

CDR3: CASSLEQTWGYTF
DNA: TGCGCCAGCAGCTTGGAGCAGACTTGGGGCTACACCTTC
V: TRBV5-1
D: .
J: TRBJ1-2

CDR3: CASSYSPGPNTEAFF
DNA: TGTGCCAGCAGTTACTCGCCAGGGCCGAACACTGAAGCTTTCTTT
V: TRBV6-6
D: .
J: TRBJ1-1

CDR3: CSGTSGSTDTQYF
DNA: TGCAGCGGAACTAGCGGGAGCACAGATACGCAGTATTTT
V: TRBV29-1
D: TRBD2
J: TRBJ2-3

CDR3: CASSLDKNYGYTF
DNA: TGTGCCAGCAGTTTAGACAAGAACTATGGCTACACCTTC
V: TRBV6-5
D: .
J: TRBJ1-2

CDR3: CASTPWGTGGREQYF
DNA: TGTGCCAGCACCCCGTGGGGGACAGGGGGTCGGGAGCAGTACTTC
V: TRBV6-6
D: TRBD1
J: TRBJ2-7

CDR3: CASWDRAMNTEAFF
DNA: TGTGCCTCGTGGGACAGGGCGATGAACACTGAAGCTTTCTTT
V: TRBV2
D: TRBD1
J: TRBJ1-1

CDR3: CASSPDQGSSAFF
DNA: TGTGCCAGCAGCCCCGACCAGGGTTCAAGTGCTTTCTTT
V: TRBV7-2
D: .
J: TRBJ1-1

CDR3: CASRGQVSIQHF
DNA: TGTGCCAGCAGAGGACAGGTTAGTATCCAGCATTTT
V: TRBV6-1
D: TRBD1
J: TRBJ1-5

CDR3: CASSSRGEQYF
DNA: TGTGCCAGCAGCTCCCGCGGCGAGCAGTACTTC
V: TRBV7-9
D: .
J: TRBJ2-7